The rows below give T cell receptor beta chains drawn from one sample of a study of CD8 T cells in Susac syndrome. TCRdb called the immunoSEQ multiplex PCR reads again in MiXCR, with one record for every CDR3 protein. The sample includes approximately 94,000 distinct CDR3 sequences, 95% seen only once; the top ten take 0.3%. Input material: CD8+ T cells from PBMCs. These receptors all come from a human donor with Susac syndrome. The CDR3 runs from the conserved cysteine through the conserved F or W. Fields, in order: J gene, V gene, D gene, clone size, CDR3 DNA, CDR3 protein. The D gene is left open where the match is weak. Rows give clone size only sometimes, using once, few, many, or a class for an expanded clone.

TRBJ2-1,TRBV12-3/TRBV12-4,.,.,TGTGCCAGCAGTTCCTCAAACGCCCCCGGGACATACTTTTTC,CASSSSNAPGTYFF
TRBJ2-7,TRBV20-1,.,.,TGCAGTGCTAGAGCATCGTTACCCCGTTGGCAGTACTTC,CSARASLPRWQYF
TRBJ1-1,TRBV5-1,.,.,TGCGCCAGCAGCTCAGACGGGGTCACTGAAGCTTTCTTT,CASSSDGVTEAFF
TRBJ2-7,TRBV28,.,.,TGTGCCAGCAGTTTGGCCAACAGGTGGGATACCTACGAGCAGTACTTC,CASSLANRWDTYEQYF
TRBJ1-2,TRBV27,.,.,TGTGCCAGCAGTTTTTCTAGGGGTCATGGCTACACCTTC,CASSFSRGHGYTF
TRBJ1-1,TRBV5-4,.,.,TGTGCCAGCAGCTGGATGAACACTGAAGCTTTCTTT,CASSWMNTEAFF
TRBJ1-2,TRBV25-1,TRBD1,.,TGTGCCAGCAGTGATACCGGGACAGGGGACTATGGCTACACCTTC,CASSDTGTGDYGYTF
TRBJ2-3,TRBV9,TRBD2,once,TGTGCCAGCAGCGTGAGCGGGGTTTCCACAGATACGCAGTATTTT,CASSVSGVSTDTQYF
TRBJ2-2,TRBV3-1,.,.,TGTGCCAGCAGCGACGATACCGGGGAGCTGTTTTTT,CASSDDTGELFF
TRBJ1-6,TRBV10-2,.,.,TGCGCCAGCAGTGACCGGCCCGGGCCCCTCCACTTT,CASSDRPGPLHF
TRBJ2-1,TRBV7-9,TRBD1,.,TGTGCCAGCAGCTTAGAAGTTCGGGACAGGGGCACTGAGCAGTTCTTC,CASSLEVRDRGTEQFF
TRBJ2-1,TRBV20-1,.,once,TGCAGTGCTACCCCTAGATCCTACAATGAGCAGTTCTTC,CSATPRSYNEQFF
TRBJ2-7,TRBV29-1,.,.,TGCAGCGTTTATGCCCAGGTCTCCTACGAGCAGTACTTC,CSVYAQVSYEQYF
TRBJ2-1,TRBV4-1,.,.,TGCGCCAGCAGCCAAGAGTGGGATGAGCAGTTCTTC,CASSQEWDEQFF
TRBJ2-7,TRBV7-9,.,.,TGTGCCAGCAGCTTACCAAGGATGGGCTACGAGCAGTACTTC,CASSLPRMGYEQYF
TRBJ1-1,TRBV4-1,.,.,TGCGCCAGCAGCCAAGCTGCTCATATGAACACTGAAGCTTTCTTT,CASSQAAHMNTEAFF
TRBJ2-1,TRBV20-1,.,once,TGCAGTGCTAGTTCGGGGGGCGAGTACAATGAGCAGTTCTTC,CSASSGGEYNEQFF
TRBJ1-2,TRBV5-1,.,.,TGCGCCAGCAGCTTGGACGCCCAGGGAGGCTACACCTTC,CASSLDAQGGYTF
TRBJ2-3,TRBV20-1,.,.,TGCAGTGCTATGAGACAAACAACAGATACGCAGTATTTT,CSAMRQTTDTQYF
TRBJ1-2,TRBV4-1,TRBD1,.,TGCGCCAGCAGCCAAGTGTTGACAGGGCCAAGGGTTGGCTACACCTTC,CASSQVLTGPRVGYTF
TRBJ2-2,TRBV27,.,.,TGTGCCAGCAGTTTGGTAGCTTCGAACACCGGGGAGCTGTTTTTT,CASSLVASNTGELFF
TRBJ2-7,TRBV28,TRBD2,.,TGTGCCAGCAGTCCACTAGCGGAACTCGCCTACGAGCAGTACTTC,CASSPLAELAYEQYF
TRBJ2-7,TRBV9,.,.,TGTGCCAGCAGCGTAGGAAGGGGCGAGCAGTACTTC,CASSVGRGEQYF
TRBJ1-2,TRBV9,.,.,TGTGCCAGCAGCTCGACGGGAAGGAGTATAGATGGCTACACCTTC,CASSSTGRSIDGYTF
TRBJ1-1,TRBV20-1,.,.,TGCAGTGCTACCCAGGGGTCCGGTGACACTGAAGCTTTCTTT,CSATQGSGDTEAFF
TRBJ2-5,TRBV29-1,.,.,TGCAGCGTCAGGGGCCCGAGAGAGACCCAGTACTTC,CSVRGPRETQYF
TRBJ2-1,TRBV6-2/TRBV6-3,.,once,TGTGCCAGCACAGGAGTGGGGGGGGCTGATGAGCAGTTCTTC,CASTGVGGADEQFF
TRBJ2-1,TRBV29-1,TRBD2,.,TGCAGCGCCCAAGGGACTAGCGGAGGGTTCTCCTACAATGAGCAGTTCTTC,CSAQGTSGGFSYNEQFF
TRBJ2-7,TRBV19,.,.,TGTGCCAGTAGTAAAAACACGGGACTCCCGCCCTACGAGCAGTACTTC,CASSKNTGLPPYEQYF
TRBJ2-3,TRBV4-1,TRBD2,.,TGCGCCAGCAGCCCGGGGACTAGCGGGATGGATACGCAGTATTTT,CASSPGTSGMDTQYF
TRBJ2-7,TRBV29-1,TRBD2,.,TGCAGCGTTGTCCTACCTAGCGGGAGGGCCCGCGAGCAGTACTTC,CSVVLPSGRAREQYF
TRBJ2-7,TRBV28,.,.,TGTGCCAGCAGCATTGGAAGCGAGCAGTACTTC,CASSIGSEQYF
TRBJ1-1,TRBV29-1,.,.,TGCAGCGTTGAAGTAGGGGGGACTGAAGCTTTCTTT,CSVEVGGTEAFF
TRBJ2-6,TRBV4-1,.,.,TGCGCCAGCAGCCAAGCACCGTTACCTTCTGGGGCCAACGTCCTGACTTTC,CASSQAPLPSGANVLTF
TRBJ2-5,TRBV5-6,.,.,TGTGCCAGCAGCTTGGGGGGTAGATCTAAAGAGACCCAGTACTTC,CASSLGGRSKETQYF
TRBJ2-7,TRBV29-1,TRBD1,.,TGCAGCGTTGAAGCCAGAGGGGGCGGCGAGCAGTACTTC,CSVEARGGGEQYF
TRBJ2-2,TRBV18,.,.,TGTGCCAGCTCACCATACTCCACCGGGGAGCTGTTTTTT,CASSPYSTGELFF
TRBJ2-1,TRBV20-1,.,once,TGCAGCCCCGCCGGGACTTATTACAATGAGCAGTTCTTC,CSPAGTYYNEQFF
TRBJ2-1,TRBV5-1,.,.,TGCGCCAGCAGCTTGTCGGGAGCCTACAATGAGCAGTTCTTC,CASSLSGAYNEQFF
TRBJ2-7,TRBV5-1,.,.,TGCGCCAGCAGCTTGAACCCGGGACTCTACGAGCAGTACTTC,CASSLNPGLYEQYF
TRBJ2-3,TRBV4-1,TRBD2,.,TGCGCCAGCAGCCTAGAAGGGACTAGCGGCACAGATACGCAGTATTTT,CASSLEGTSGTDTQYF
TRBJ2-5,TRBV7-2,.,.,TGTGCCAGCAGAAAGGACCGACAGGTCCAAGAGACCCAGTACTTC,CASRKDRQVQETQYF